The source of this T cell receptor beta chain is a study of beta chain features in type 1 diabetes. This clone has only a few counts. The antigen is unknown. Reverse transcription of all isolated RNA meant that expressed TCRB transcripts were sequenced. The assay was immunoSEQ multiplex PCR, and TCRdb's table has in-frame clones only and misses some. The repertoire holds approximately 380,000 clones, with approximately 15% as singletons. Between the trimmed V and J ends, which lost 4 bases and 2 bases, there was a span of 18 bases. The V gene's germline CDR1 is LGHNA and CDR2 YNFKEQ. The length of the CDR3 is 17 residues. Findings and limits, study-wide: Comparison showed that naive, central memory and Treg TCRB repertoires appeared more similar among patients than among healthy donors.

The V and J genes are TRBV4-2 and TRBJ2-4, with D possibly TRBD1 on 7 matching bases. The receptor was derived from a woman aged 18-35 years in good health. Sequenced input: naive CD4+ T cells from blood. CDR3 DNA sequence: TGTGCCAGCAGCCGACTGACAGGGAGGAGATCCAAAAACATTCAGTACTTC. This gives the protein CASSRLTGRRSKNIQYF.